This TCR beta chain was sequenced during a study of CD8 T cells in ankylosing spondylitis. Findings and caveats of the study: Within matched ankylosing spondylitis synovial fluid, disease-linked clones were reportedly significantly enriched. Disease-linked clones were found to be CD8+ and relatively rare in peripheral blood. A motif of fewer than ten highly homologous TCR beta variants was seen as apparently characteristic of ankylosing spondylitis blood.

This clonotype was found a few times. Its specificity is not known. Making the TCR beta libraries involved quantitative 5'-RACE with molecular barcodes. Each CDR3 protein gets one entry after TCRdb re-called the 5' RACE reads with MiXCR. The sample has a few hundred thousand distinct CDR3 sequences; 15% to 20% are singletons. Germline CDR1 DFQATT, CDR2 SNEGSKA (reference sequence). The CDR3 spans 18 residues. J gave up 0 bases and V 0 bases, and 9 bases lay outside the gene matches. The receptor was isolated from a male donor with ankylosing spondylitis or in good health (not recorded which). The specimen was blood, either unsorted or a sorted T cell fraction (not recorded which). The chain links TRBV20-1 to TRBJ2-3, with TRBD2 matching over 10 bases. CDR3: CSARDLPSGSLSTDTQYF. The CDR3, as DNA: TGCAGTGCTAGAGATCTGCCTAGCGGGAGTTTGAGCACAGATACGCAGTATTTT.